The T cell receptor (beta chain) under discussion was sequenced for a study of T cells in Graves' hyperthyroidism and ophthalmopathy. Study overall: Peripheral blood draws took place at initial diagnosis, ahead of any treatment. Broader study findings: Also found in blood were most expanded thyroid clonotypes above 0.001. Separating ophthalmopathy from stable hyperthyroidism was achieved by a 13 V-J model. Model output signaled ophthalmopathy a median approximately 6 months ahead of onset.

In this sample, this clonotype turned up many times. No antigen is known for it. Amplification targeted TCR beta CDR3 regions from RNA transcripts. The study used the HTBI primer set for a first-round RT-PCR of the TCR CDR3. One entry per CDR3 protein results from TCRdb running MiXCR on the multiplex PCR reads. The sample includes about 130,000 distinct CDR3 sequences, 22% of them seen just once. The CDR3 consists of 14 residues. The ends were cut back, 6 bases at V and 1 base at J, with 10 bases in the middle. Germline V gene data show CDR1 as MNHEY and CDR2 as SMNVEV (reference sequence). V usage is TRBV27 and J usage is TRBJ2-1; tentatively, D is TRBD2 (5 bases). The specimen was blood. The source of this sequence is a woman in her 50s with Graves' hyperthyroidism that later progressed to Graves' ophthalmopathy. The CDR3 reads CASSRGLSYNEQFF. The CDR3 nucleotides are TGTGCCAGCAGCCGAGGACTGTCCTACAATGAGCAGTTCTTC.